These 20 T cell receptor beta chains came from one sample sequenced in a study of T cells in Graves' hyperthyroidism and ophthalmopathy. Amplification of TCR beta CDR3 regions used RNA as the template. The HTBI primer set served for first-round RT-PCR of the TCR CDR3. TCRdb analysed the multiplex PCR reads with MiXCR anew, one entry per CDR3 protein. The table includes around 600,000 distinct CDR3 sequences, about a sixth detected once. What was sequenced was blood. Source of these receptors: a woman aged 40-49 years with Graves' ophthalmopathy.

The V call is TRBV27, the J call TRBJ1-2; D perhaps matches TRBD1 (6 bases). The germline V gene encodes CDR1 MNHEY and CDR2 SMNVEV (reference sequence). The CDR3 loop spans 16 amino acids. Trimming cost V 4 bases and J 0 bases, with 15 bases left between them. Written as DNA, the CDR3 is TGTGCCAGCAGTTGGGGCCCACAGGGAACTAACTATGGCTACACCTTC. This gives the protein CASSWGPQGTNYGYTF.

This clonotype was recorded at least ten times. The CDR3 nucleotides read TGTGCCAGCATCCCAGGAGTTAGCGGGGTGTACGAGCAGTACTTC. Amino acids: CASIPGVSGVYEQYF. The rearrangement joins TRBV28 to TRBJ2-7; 8 bases are shared with TRBD2. Germline CDR1 is MDHEN and CDR2 is SYDVKM. CDR3 size: 15 residues. The V gene end was trimmed by 7 bases and the J gene end by 4 bases; junction bases not matched to a gene: 12.

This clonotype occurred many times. The CDR3 protein is CASSPTLANSYNEQFF. The CDR3 coding sequence is TGTGCCAGCAGTCCCACTCTAGCGAATTCCTACAATGAGCAGTTCTTC. The genes are TRBV2 and TRBJ2-1; perhaps TRBD2 as D (6 bases). The germline gives CDR1 SNHLY, CDR2 FYNNEI. The CDR3 sequence is 16 residues long. Trimming removed 5 bases from V and 1 base from J, with 15 bases in between.

CDR3 sequence reads: CASSSDRSGEKLFF. The CDR3 DNA follows: TGTGCCAGCAGCTCGGACAGGTCGGGTGAAAAACTGTTTTTT. The V call is TRBV7-9, the J call TRBJ1-4, with 7 bases fitting TRBD1. This CDR3 region has 14 residues. V was pared by 4 bases and J by 7 bases, with 6 bases of the junction left unmatched. The V gene's germline CDR1 is SEHNR and CDR2 FQNEAQ (reference sequence).

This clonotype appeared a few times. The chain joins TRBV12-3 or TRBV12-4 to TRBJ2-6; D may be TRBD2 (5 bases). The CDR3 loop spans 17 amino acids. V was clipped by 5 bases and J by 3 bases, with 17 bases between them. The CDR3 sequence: CASSPPEGLSGANVLTF. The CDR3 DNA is TGTGCCAGCAGTCCCCCCGAGGGCCTGAGTGGGGCCAACGTCCTGACTTTC.

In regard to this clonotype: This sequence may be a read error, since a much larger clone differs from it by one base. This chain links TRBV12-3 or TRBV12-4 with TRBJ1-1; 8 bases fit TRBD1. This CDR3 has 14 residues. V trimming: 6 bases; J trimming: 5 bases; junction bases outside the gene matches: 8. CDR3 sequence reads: CASSRWTGHTEAFF. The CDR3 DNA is TGTGCCAGCAGCCGATGGACAGGGCATACTGAAGCTTTCTTT.

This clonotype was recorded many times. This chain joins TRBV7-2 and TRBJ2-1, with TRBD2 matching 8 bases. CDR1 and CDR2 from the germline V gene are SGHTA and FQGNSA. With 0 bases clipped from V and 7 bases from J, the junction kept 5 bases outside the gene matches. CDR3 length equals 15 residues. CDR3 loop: CASSLASGSGNEQFF. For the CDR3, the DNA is TGTGCCAGCAGCTTAGCCAGCGGGAGTGGTAATGAGCAGTTCTTC.

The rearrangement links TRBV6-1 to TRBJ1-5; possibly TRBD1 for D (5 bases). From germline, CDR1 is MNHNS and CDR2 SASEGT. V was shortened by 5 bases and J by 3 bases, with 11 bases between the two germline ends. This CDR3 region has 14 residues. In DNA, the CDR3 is TGTGCCAGCAGTTATGGGGGTCCCAATCAGCCCCAGCATTTT. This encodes CASSYGGPNQPQHF.

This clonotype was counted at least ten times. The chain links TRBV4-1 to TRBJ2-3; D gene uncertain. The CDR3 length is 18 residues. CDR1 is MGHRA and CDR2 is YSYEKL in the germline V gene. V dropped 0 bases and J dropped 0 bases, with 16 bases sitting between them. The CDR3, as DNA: TGCGCCAGCAGCCAAGAGAGTAACTCTTTTACCAGCACAGATACGCAGTATTTT. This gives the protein CASSQESNSFTSTDTQYF.

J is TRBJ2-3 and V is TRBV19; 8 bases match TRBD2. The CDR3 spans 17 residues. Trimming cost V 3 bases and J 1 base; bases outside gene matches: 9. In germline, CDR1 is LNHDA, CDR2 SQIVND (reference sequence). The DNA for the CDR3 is TGTGCCAGTAGTATCTGGCCCCCGACTAGCGGCACAGATACGCAGTATTTT. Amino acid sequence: CASSIWPPTSGTDTQYF.

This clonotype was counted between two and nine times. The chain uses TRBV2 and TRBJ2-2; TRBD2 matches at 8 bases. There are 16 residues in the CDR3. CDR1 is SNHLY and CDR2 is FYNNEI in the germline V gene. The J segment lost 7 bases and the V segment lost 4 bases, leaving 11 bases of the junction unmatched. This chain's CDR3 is CASSGTGTRWFGELFF. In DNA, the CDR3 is TGTGCCAGCAGTGGGACCGGGACTAGATGGTTCGGGGAGCTGTTTTTT.

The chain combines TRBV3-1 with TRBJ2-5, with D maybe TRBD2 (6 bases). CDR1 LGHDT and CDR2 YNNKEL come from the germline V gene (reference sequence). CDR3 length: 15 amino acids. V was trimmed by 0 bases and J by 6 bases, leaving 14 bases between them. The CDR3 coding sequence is TGTGCCAGCAGCCAAGACGGGGGAACCTTCAAGACCCAGTACTTC. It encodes CASSQDGGTFKTQYF.

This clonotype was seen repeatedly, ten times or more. The CDR3 nucleotides are TGTGCCAGCAGTCTGCTCGGCCTGAACACCGGGGAGCTGTTTTTT. Translating gives CASSLLGLNTGELFF. The V and J genes are TRBV28 and TRBJ2-2; the D is unclear. From germline, CDR1 is MDHEN and CDR2 SYDVKM. The CDR3 sequence is 15 residues long. V lost 5 bases and J lost 1, with 11 bases in between.

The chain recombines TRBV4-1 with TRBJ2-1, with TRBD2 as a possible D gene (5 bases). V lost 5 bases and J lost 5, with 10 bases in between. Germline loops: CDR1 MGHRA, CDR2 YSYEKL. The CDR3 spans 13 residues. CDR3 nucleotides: TGCGCCAGCAGCTCCGGACTCAACAATGAGCAGTTCTTC. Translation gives CASSSGLNNEQFF.

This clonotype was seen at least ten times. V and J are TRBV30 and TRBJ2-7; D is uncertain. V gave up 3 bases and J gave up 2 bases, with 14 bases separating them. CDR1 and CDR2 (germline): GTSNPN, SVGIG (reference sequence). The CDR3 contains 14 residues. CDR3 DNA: TGTGCCTGGAGCCCCCAAGGGCAGCCCTACGAGCAGTACTTC. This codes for CAWSPQGQPYEQYF. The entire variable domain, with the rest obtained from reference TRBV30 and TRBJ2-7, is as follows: SQTIHQWPATLVQPVGSPLSLECTVEGTSNPNLYWYRQAAGRGLQLLFYSVGIGQISSEVPQNLSASRPQDRQFILSSKKLLLSDSGFYLCAWSPQGQPYEQYFGPGTRLTVT.

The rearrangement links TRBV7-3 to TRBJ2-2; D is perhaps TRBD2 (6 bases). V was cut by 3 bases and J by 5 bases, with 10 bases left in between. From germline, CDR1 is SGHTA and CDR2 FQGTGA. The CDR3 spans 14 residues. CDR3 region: CASSFAGKTGELFF. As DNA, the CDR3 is TGTGCCAGCAGCTTTGCGGGGAAAACCGGGGAGCTGTTTTTT.

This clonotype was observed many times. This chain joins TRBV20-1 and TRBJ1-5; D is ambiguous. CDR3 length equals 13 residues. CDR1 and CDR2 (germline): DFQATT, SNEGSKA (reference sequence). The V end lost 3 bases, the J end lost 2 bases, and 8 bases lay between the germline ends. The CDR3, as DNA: TGCAGTGCTAGCGGGGATGGCAATCAGCCCCAGCATTTT. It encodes CSASGDGNQPQHF.

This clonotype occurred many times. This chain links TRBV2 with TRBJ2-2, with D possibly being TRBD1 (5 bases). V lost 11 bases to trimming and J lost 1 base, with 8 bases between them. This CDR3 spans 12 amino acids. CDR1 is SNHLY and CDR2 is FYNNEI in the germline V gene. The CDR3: CAGDRNTGELFF. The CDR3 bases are TGTGCCGGCGACAGGAACACCGGGGAGCTGTTTTTT. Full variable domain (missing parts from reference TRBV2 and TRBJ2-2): EPEVTQTPSHQVTQMGQEVILRCVPISNHLYFYWYRQILGQKVEFLVSFYNNEISEKSEIFDDQFSVERPDGSNFTLKIRSTKLEDSAMYFCAGDRNTGELFFGEGSRLTVL.

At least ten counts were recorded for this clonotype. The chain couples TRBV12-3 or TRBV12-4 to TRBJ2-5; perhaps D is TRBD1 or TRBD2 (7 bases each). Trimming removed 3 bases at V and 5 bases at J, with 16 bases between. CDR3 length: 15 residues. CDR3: CASSLGTVGRETQYF. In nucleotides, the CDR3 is TGTGCCAGCAGTTTGGGGACAGTCGGGAGGGAGACCCAGTACTTC.

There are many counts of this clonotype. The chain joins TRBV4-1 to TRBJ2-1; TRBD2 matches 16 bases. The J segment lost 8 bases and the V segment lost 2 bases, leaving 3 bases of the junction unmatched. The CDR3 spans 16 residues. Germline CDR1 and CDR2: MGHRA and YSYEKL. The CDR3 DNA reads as TGCGCCAGCAGCCAACCCGGGACTAGCGGGAGGGATGAGCAGTTCTTC. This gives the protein CASSQPGTSGRDEQFF.